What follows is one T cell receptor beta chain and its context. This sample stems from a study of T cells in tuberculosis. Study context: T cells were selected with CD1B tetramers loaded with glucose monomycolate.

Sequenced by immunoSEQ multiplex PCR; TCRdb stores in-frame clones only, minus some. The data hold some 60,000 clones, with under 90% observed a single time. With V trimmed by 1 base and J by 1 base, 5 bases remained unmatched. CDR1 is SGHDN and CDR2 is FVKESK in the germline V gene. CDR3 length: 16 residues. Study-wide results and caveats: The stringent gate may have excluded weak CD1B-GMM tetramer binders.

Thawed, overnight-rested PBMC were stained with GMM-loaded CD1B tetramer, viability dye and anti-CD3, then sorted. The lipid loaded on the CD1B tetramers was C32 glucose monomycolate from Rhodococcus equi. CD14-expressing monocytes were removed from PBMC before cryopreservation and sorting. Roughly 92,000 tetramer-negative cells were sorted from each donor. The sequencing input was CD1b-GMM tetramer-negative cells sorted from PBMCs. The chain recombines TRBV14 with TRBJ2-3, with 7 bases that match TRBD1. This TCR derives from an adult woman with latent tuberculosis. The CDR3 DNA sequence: TGTGCCAGCAGCCAAGGACTGCAGGGGGGCACAGATACGCAGTATTTT. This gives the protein CASSQGLQGGTDTQYF.